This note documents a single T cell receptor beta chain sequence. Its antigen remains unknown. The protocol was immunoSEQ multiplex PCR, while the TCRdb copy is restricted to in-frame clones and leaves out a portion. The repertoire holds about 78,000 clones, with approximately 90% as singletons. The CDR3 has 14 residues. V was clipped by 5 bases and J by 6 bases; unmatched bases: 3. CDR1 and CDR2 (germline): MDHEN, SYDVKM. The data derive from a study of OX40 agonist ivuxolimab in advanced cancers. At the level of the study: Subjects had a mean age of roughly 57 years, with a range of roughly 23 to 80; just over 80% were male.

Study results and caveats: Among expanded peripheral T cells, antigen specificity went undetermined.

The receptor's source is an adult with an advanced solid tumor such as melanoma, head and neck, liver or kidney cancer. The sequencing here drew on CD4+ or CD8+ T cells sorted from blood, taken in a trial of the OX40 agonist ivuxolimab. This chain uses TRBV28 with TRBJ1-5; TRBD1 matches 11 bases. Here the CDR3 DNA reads TGTGCCAGCAGTGGACAGGGGGCGATTCAGCCCCAGCATTTT. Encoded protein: CASSGQGAIQPQHF.